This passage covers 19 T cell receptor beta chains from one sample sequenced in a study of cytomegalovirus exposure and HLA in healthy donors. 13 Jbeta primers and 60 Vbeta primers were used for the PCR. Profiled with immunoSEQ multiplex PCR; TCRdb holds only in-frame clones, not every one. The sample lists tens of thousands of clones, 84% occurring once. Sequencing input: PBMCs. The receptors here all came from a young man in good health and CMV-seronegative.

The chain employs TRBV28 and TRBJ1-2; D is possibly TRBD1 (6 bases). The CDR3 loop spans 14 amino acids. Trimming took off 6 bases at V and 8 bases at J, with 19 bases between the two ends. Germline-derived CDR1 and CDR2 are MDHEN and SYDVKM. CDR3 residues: CASSLGLGARGYTF. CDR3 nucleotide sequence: TGTGCCAGCAGCTTAGGTTTGGGGGCACGGGGCTACACCTTC.

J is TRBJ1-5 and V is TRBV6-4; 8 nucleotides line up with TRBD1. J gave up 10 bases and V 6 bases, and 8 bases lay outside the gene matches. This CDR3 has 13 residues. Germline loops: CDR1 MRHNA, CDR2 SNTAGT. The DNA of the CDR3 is TGTGCCAGCAGCTACGACAGGGGTGAACCCCAGCATTTT. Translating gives CASSYDRGEPQHF.

In nucleotides, the CDR3 is TGTGCCTGGACCCGTCCTACAGTAACTGGAAACACCATATATTTT. Translated: CAWTRPTVTGNTIYF. This chain joins TRBV30 and TRBJ1-3; D is unclear. V lost 4 bases, J lost 2 bases, and 15 bases lay in between. The CDR3 has 15 residues. Germline loops: CDR1 GTSNPN, CDR2 SVGIG (reference sequence).

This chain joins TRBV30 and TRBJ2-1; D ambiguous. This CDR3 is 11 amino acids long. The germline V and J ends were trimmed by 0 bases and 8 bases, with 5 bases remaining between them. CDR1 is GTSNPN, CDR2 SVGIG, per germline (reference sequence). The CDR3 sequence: CAWSVLYEQFF. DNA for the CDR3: TGTGCCTGGAGTGTACTCTATGAGCAGTTCTTC.

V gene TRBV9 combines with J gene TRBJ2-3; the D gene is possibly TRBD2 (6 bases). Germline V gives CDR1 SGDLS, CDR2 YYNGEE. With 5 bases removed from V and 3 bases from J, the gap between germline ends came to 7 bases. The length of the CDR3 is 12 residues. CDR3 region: CASSAGTDTQYF. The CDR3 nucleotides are TGTGCCAGCAGTGCGGGGACAGATACGCAGTATTTT.

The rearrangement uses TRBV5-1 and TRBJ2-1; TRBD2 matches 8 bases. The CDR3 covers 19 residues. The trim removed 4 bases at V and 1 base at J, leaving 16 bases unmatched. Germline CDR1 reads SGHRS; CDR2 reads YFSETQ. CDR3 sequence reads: CASSHPTSAAFYSYNEQFF. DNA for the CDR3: TGCGCCAGCAGCCACCCGACTAGCGCTGCCTTCTATTCCTACAATGAGCAGTTCTTC.

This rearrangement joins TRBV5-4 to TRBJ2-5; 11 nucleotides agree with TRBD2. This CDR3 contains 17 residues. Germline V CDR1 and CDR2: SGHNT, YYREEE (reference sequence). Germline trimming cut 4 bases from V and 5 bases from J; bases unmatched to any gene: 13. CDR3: CASSAPTSGRIAETQYF. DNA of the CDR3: TGTGCCAGCAGCGCCCCTACTAGCGGGAGAATCGCGGAGACCCAGTACTTC.

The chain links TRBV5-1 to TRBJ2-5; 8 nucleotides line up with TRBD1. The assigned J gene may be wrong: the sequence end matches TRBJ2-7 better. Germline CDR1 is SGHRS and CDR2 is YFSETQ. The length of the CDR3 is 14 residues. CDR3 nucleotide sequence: TGCGCCAGCAGCCGATACCAGACAGGGGACGAGCAGTACTTC. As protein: CASSRYQTGDEQYF.

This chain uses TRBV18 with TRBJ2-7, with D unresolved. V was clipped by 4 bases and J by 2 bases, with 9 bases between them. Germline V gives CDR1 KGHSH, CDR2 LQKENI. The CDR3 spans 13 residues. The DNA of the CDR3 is TGTGCCAGCTCACGGGCAGATACCTACGAGCAGTACTTC. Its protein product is CASSRADTYEQYF.

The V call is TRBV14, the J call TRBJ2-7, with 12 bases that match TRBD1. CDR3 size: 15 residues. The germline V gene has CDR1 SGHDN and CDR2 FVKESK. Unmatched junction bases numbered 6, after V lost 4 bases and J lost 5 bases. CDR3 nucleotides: TGTGCCAGCAGCCTGTTTGGGACAGGGGGCGACGAGCAGTACTTC. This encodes CASSLFGTGGDEQYF.

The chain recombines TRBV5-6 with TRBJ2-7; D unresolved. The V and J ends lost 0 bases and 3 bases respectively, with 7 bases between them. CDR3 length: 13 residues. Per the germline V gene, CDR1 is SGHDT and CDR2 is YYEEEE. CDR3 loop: CASSLGTFYEQYF. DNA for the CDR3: TGTGCCAGCAGCTTGGGTACTTTCTACGAGCAGTACTTC.

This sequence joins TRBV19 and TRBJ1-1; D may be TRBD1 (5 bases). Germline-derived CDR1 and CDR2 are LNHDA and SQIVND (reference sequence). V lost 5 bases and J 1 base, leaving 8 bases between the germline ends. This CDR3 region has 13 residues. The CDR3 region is CASSSQGNTEAFF. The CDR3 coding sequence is TGTGCCAGTAGTTCCCAGGGGAACACTGAAGCTTTCTTT.

The CDR3 nucleotides read TGTGCCAGCAGTTCAGGTGGGAGGGCACGTACTGAAGCTTTCTTT. Its translation is CASSSGGRARTEAFF. V is TRBV27 and J is TRBJ1-1; D is unclear. CDR1 and CDR2 from the germline V gene are MNHEY and SMNVEV (reference sequence). CDR3 size: 15 residues. Between the trimmed V and J ends, which lost 4 bases and 5 bases, there was a span of 17 bases.

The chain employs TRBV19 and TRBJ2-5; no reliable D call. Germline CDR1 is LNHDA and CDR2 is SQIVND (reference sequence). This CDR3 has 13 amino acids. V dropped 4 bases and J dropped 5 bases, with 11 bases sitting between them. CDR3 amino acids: CASSNVPRETQYF. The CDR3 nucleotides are TGTGCCAGTAGTAATGTACCGCGGGAGACCCAGTACTTC. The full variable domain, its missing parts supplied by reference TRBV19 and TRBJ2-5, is DGGITQSPKYLFRKEGQNVTLSCEQNLNHDAMYWYRQDPGQGLRLIYYSQIVNDFQKGDIAEGYSVSREKKESFPLTVTSAQKNPTAFYLCASSNVPRETQYFGPGTRLLVL.

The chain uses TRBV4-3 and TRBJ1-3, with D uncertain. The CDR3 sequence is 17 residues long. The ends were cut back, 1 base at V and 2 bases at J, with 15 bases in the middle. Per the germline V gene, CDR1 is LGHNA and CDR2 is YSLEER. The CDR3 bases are TGCGCCAGCAGCCAAGGACGTTCGAGGGTAGCTGGAAACACCATATATTTT. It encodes CASSQGRSRVAGNTIYF.

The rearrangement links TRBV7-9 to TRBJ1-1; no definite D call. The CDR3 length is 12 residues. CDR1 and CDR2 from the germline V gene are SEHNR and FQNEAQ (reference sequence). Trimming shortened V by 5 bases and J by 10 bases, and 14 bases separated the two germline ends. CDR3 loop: CASSPESGVAFF. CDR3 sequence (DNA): TGTGCCAGCAGCCCTGAGAGCGGTGTAGCTTTCTTT.

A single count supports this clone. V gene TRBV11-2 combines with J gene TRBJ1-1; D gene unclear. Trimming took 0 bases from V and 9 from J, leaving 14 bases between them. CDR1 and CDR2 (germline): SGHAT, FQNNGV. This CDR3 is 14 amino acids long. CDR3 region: CASSLDRRTAKAFF. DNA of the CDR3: TGTGCCAGCAGCTTAGATCGCCGTACAGCCAAAGCTTTCTTT.

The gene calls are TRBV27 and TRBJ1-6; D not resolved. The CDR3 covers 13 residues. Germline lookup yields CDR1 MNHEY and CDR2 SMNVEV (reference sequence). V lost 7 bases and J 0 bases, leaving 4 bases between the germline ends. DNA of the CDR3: TGTGCCAGCACGGGCTCCTATAATTCACCCCTCCACTTT. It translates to CASTGSYNSPLHF.

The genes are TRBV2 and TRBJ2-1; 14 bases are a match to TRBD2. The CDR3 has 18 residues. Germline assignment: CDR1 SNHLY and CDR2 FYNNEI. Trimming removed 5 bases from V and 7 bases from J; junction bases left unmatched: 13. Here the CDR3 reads CASSPKYPGLAGVNEQFF. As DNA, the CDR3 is TGTGCCAGCAGTCCCAAGTATCCGGGACTAGCGGGAGTGAATGAGCAGTTCTTC.